Sequencing of this T cell receptor (beta chain) was carried out in a study of blood T cell repertoires in COVID-19. For the study at large: T cells, B-cell-depleted T cells, or PBMCs supplied cDNA or gDNA.

In the original workflow: Estimation of nucleated cell counts relied on the amplification of reference gene primers. Here immunoSEQ multiplex PCR was the method, and the copy in TCRdb shows in-frame clones only, minus some. The V and J calls and clone size are taken from that table; D and trimming were inferred from the DNA. The profile shows 250,000 to 350,000 clones, approximately 90% of them singletons. Trimming cost V 6 bases and J 2 bases, with 13 bases left between them. CDR3 size: 14 residues. The germline CDR1 and CDR2 sequences are SNHLY and FYNNEI. The sequence derives from a woman aged 45-65 years who had recovered from COVID-19. The rearrangement links TRBV2 to TRBJ1-2; possible D gene TRBD1, 6 bases. Sequencing was performed on PBMCs or T cells enriched from blood (not recorded which). The DNA of the CDR3 is TGTGCCAGCAGGTCGTTCGGACAGAACTATGGCTACACCTTC. It yields the protein CASRSFGQNYGYTF.